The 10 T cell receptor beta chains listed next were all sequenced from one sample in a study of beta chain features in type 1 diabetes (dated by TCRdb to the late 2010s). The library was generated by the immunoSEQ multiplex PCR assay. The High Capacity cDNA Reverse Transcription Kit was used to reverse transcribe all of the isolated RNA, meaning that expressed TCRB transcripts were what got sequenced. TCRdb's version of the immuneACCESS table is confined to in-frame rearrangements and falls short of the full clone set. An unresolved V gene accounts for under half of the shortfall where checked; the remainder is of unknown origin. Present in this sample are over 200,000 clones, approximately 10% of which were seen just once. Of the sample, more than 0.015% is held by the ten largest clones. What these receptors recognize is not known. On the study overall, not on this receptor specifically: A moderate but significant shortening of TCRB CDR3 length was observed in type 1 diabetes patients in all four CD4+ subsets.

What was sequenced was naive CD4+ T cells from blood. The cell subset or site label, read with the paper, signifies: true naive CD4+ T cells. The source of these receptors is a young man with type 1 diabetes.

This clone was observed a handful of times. The CDR3 here is CAISESPSGETGELFF. The CDR3 coding sequence is TGTGCCATCAGTGAGTCTCCTAGCGGAGAAACCGGGGAGCTGTTTTTT. The chain joins TRBV10-3 to TRBJ2-2, with 7 bases that match TRBD2. J gave up 5 bases and V 0 bases, and 6 bases lay outside the gene matches. Germline values: CDR1 ENHRY, CDR2 SYGVKD. The CDR3 consists of 16 residues.

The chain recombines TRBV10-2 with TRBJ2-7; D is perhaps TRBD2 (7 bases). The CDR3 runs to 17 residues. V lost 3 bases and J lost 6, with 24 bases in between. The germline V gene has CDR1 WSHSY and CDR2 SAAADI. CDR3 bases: TGCGCCAGCAGTGATTGGGGGGGCTCCCCTACGCGCTCCGAGCAGTACTTC. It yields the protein CASSDWGGSPTRSEQYF.

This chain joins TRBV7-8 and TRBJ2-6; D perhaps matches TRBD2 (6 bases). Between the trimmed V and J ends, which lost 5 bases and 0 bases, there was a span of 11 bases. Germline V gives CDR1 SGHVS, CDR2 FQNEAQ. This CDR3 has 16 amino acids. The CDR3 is CASSAGPSSGANVLTF. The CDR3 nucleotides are TGTGCCAGCAGCGCGGGACCGAGCTCTGGGGCCAACGTCCTGACTTTC.

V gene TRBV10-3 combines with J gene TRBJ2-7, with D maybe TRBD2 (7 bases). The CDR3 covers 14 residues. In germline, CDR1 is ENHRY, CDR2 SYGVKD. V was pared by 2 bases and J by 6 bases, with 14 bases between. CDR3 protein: CAISESRGASEQYF. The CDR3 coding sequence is TGTGCCATCAGTGAGAGCCGGGGGGCCTCCGAGCAGTACTTC.

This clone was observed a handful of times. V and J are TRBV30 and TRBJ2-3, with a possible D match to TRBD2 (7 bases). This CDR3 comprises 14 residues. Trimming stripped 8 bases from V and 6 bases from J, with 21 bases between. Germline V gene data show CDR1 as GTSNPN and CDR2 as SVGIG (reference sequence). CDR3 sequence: CAVGNGGPPDTQYF. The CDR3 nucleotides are TGTGCCGTAGGGAACGGGGGGCCCCCGGATACGCAGTATTTT. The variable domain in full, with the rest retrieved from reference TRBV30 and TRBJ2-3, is SQTIHQWPATLVQPVGSPLSLECTVEGTSNPNLYWYRQAAGRGLQLLFYSVGIGQISSEVPQNLSASRPQDRQFILSSKKLLLSDSGFYLCAVGNGGPPDTQYFGPGTRLTVL.

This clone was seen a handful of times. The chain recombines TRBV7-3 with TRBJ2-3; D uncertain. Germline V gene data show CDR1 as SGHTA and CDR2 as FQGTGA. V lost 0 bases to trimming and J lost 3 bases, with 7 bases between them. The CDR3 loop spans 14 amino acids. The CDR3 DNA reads TGTGCCAGCAGCTTAACCCCGGAGACAGATACGCAGTATTTT. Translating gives CASSLTPETDTQYF. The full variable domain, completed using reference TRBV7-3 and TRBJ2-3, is GAGVSQTPSNKVTEKGKYVELRCDPISGHTALYWYRQSLGQGPEFLIYFQGTGAADDSGLPNDRFFAVRPEGSVSTLKIQRTERGDSAVYLCASSLTPETDTQYFGPGTRLTVL.

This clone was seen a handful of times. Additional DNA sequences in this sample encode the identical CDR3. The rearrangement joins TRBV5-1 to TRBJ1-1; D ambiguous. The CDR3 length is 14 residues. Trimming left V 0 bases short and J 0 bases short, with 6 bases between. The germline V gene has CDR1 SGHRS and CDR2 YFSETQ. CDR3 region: CASSLAGMNTEAFF. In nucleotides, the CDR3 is TGCGCCAGCAGCTTGGCAGGTATGAACACTGAAGCTTTCTTT.

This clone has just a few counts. CDR3 loop: CASSPREGEQFF. The CDR3 nucleotides are TGTGCCAGCTCACCACGTGAGGGAGAGCAGTTCTTC. The V call is TRBV18, the J call TRBJ2-1, with D tentatively TRBD2 (5 bases). V was clipped by 1 base and J by 10 bases, with 8 bases between them. In germline, CDR1 is KGHSH, CDR2 LQKENI. The CDR3 totals 12 residues.

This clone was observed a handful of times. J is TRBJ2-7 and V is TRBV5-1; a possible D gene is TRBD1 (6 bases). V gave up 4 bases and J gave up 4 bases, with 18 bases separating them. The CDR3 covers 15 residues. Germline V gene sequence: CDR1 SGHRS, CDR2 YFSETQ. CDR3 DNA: TGCGCCAGCAGCATCCGACAGGCCGGGCCGTACGAGCAGTACTTC. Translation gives CASSIRQAGPYEQYF.

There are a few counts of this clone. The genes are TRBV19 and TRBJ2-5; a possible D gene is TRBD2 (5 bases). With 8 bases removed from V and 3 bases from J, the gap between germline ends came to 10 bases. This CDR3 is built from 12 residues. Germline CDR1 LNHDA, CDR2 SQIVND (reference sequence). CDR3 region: CASGGPEETQYF. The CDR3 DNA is TGTGCCAGTGGAGGACCCGAAGAGACCCAGTACTTC.